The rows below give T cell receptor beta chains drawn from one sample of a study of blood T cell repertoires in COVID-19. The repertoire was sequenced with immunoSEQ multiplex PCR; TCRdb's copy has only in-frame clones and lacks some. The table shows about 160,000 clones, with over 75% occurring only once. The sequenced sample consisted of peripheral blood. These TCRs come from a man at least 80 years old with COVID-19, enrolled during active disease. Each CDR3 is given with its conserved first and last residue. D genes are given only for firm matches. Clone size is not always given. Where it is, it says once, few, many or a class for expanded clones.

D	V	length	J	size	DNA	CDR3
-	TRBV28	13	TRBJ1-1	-	TGTGCCAGCAGTTTACAGGGAGGGACTGAAGCTTTCTTT	CASSLQGGTEAFF
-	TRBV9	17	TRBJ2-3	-	TGTGCCAGCAGCGTAGGGCCGGGTAGCGGAGTAACAGATACGCAGTATTTT	CASSVGPGSGVTDTQYF
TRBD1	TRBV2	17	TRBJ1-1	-	TGTGCCAGCATCCTACCGGGACAGGGGGCGGGGGGCACTGAAGCTTTCTTT	CASILPGQGAGGTEAFF
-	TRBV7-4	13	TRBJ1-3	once	TGTGCCAGCAGCCAGAACTCTGGAAACACCATATATTTT	CASSQNSGNTIYF
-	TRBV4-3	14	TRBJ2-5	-	TGCGCCAGCAGCGAGACAGTTTACCAAGAGACCCAGTACTTC	CASSETVYQETQYF
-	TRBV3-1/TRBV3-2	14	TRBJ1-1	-	TGTGCCAGCAGCCTCGGCGGGAGGGACACTGAAGCTTTCTTT	CASSLGGRDTEAFF
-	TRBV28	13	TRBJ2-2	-	TGTGCCAGCCACAGGGAAGACACCGGGGAGCTGTTTTTT	CASHREDTGELFF
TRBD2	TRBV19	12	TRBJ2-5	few	TGTGCCAGCCGGCTAGCGGGGGAGACCCAGTACTTC	CASRLAGETQYF
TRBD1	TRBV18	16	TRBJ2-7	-	TGTGCCAGCTCACCCCCTAAAGGGACAGGGACCTACGAGCAGTACTTC	CASSPPKGTGTYEQYF
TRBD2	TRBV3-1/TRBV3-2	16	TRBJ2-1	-	TGTGCCAGCAGCCCCCCAGGCGGGGGGGCTAAGAATGAGCAGTTCTTC	CASSPPGGGAKNEQFF
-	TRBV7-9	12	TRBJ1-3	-	TGTGCCAGCAGCCCCGTCGCGAACACCATATATTTT	CASSPVANTIYF
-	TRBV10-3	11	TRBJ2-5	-	TGTGCCATCAGTGACGGAGAGACCCAGTACTTC	CAISDGETQYF
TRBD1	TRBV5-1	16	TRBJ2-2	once	TGCGCCAGCAGCTTGGGACAGGGAACGATGACCGGGGAGCTGTTTTTT	CASSLGQGTMTGELFF
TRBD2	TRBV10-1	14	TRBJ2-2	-	TGCGCCAGCAGTGCACTAGCGGGCACCGGGGAGCTGTTTTTT	CASSALAGTGELFF
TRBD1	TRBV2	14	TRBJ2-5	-	TGTGCCAGCAGTTCCGGGACAGGGGAAGAGACCCAGTACTTC	CASSSGTGEETQYF
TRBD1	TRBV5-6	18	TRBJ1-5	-	TGTGCCAGCAGCTTGCACAGGGGGCAAATCCACTTCGATCAGCCCCAGCATTTT	CASSLHRGQIHFDQPQHF
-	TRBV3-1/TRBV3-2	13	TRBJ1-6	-	TGTGCCAGCAGCCAAGAGGACTATTCACCCCTCCACTTT	CASSQEDYSPLHF
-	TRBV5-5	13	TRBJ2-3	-	TGTGCCAGCAGCCTACCCGGGACAGATACGCAGTATTTT	CASSLPGTDTQYF
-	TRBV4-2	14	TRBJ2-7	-	TGTGCCAGCAGCCCCGCCGCGTCCGCGAACGAGCAGTACTTC	CASSPAASANEQYF
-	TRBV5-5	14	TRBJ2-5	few	TGTGCCAGCAGCTCACCTACAGGGACGGAGACCCAGTACTTC	CASSSPTGTETQYF
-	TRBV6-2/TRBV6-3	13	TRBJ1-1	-	TGTGCCAGCAGTTGGCAGGGTAACACTGAAGCTTTCTTT	CASSWQGNTEAFF
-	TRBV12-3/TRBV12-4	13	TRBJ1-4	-	TGTGCCAGCAGTTTAAGGCGGAATGAAAAACTGTTTTTT	CASSLRRNEKLFF
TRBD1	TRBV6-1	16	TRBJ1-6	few	TGTGCCAGCAGTGGTCGACCTACAGGGGTCCCTTCACCCCTCCACTTT	CASSGRPTGVPSPLHF
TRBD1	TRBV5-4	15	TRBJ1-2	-	TGTGCCAGCAGCCCTGGGGGACAGGGGGAATCAGGCTACACCTTC	CASSPGGQGESGYTF
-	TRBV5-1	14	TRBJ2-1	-	TGCGCCAGCAGCAGGGACTTCCAATACAATGAGCAGTTCTTC	CASSRDFQYNEQFF
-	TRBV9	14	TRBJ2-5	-	TGTGCCAGCAGCCCACGGTTGTACCAAGAGACCCAGTACTTC	CASSPRLYQETQYF
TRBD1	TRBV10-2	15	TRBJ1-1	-	TGCGCCAGCAGCAGACAGGGTGGGTTGAACACTGAAGCTTTCTTT	CASSRQGGLNTEAFF
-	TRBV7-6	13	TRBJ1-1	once	TGTGCCAGCAGCTTAAGTAGCCTAGCTGAAGCTTTCTTT	CASSLSSLAEAFF
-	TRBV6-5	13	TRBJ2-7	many	TGTGCCAGCAGTCCGACAGAAAGCTACGAGCAGTACTTC	CASSPTESYEQYF
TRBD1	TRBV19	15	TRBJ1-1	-	TGTGCCAGTAGTATAGGTGGACAGGATCGCACTGAAGCTTTCTTT	CASSIGGQDRTEAFF
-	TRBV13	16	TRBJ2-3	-	TGTGCCAGCAGCCCGAGATTGGGAGGGGGAGCAGATACGCAGTATTTT	CASSPRLGGGADTQYF
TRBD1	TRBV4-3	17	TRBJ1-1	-	TGCGCCAGCAGCCAAGATTTAAGGGACAGCGGGCCTTTTGAAGCTTTCTTT	CASSQDLRDSGPFEAFF
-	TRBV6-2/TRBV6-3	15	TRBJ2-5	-	TGTGCCAGCAGTCCGACCCACCCGGGTCAAGAGACCCAGTACTTC	CASSPTHPGQETQYF
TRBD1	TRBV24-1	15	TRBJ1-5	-	TGTGCCACCAGCGAGAACGACAGGGTCCCACGGCCCCAGCATTTT	CATSENDRVPRPQHF
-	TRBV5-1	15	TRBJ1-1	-	TGCGCCAGCAGCCCCTGGGGGGGTAGGAGCACTGAAGCTTTCTTT	CASSPWGGRSTEAFF
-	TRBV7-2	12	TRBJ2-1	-	TGTGCCAGCAGCTTACAGGGCCATGAGCAGTTCTTC	CASSLQGHEQFF
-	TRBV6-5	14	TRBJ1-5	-	TGTGCCAGCAGCCCAGGGTTAGGCAATCAGCCCCAGCATTTT	CASSPGLGNQPQHF
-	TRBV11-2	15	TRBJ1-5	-	TGTGCCAGCAGCTTAGGCAGGGGACCCCATCAGCCCCAGCATTTT	CASSLGRGPHQPQHF
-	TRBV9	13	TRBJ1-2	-	TGTGCCAGCAGCCCTCCGGACCCGGGGGGCTACACCTTC	CASSPPDPGGYTF
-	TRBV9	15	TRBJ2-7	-	TGTGCCAGCAGCTCTGAGGGGGGGCATTCCTACGAGCAGTACTTC	CASSSEGGHSYEQYF
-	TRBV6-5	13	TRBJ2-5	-	TGTGCCAGCAAAACGAGGGGCGGGAAGACCCAGTACTTC	CASKTRGGKTQYF
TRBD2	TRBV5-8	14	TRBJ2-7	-	TGTGCCAGCAGTATCGGGGGGGCCTCCTACGAGCAGTACTTC	CASSIGGASYEQYF
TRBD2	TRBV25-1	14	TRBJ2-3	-	TGTGCCAGCAGTGAGCGGGGGAGTACAGATACGCAGTATTTT	CASSERGSTDTQYF
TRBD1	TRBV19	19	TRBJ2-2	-	TGTGCCAGTAGCCGATACGGGTCAGATACAGGGGGCGCAGGCGGGGAGCTGTTTTTT	CASSRYGSDTGGAGGELFF
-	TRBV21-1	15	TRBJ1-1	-	TGTGCCAGCAGCAAAGGAGGGGGCGCGGAAACTGAAGCTTTCTTT	CASSKGGGAETEAFF